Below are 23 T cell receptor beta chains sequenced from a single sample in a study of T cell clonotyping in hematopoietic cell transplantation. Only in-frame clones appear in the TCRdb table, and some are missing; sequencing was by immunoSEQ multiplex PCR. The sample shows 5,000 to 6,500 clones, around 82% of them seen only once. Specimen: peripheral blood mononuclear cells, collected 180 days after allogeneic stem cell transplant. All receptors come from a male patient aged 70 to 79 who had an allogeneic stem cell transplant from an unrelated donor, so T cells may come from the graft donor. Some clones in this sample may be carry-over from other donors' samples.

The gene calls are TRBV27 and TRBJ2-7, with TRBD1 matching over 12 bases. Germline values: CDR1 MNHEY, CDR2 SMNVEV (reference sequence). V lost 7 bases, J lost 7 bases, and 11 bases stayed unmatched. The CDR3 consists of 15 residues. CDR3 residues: CASTDLGQGASEQYF. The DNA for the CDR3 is TGTGCCAGCACCGACTTGGGACAGGGGGCGAGTGAGCAGTACTTC.

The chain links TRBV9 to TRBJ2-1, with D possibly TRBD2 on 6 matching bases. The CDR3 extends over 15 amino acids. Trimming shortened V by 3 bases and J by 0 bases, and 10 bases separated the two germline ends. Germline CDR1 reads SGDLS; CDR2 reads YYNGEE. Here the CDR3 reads CASSARRASYNEQFF. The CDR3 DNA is TGTGCCAGCAGCGCCCGGAGGGCCTCCTACAATGAGCAGTTCTTC.

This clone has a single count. The CDR3 nucleotides read TGTGCCAGTACAGGGGTTGTAGGACAGCCCCAGCATTTT. Translating gives CASTGVVGQPQHF. J is TRBJ1-5 and V is TRBV28; 7 nucleotides agree with TRBD1. Unmatched junction bases numbered 9, after V lost 9 bases and J lost 7 bases. Germline values: CDR1 MDHEN, CDR2 SYDVKM. There are 13 residues in the CDR3.

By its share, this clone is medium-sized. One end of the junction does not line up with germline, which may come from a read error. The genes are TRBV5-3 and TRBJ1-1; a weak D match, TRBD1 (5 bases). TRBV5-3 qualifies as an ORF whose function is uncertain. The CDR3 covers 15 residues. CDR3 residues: CASSLEDTEPTEAFF. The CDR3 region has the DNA TGTGCCAGCAGCTTGGAGGACACTGAGCCAACTGAAGCTTTCTTT.

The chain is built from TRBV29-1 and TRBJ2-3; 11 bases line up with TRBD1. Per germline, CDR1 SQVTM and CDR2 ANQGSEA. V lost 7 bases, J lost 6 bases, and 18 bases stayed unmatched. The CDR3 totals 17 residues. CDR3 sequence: CSAELIVGQGAQDTQYF. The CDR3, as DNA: TGCAGCGCCGAGTTGATTGTAGGACAGGGGGCGCAGGATACGCAGTATTTT.

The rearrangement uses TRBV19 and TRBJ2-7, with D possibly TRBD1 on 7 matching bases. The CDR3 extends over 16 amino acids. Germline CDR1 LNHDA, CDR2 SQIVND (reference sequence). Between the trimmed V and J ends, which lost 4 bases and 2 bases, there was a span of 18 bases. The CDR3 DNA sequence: TGTGCCAGTAGTACCCGGAGGGGGCACGGGCCCTACGAGCAGTACTTC. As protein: CASSTRRGHGPYEQYF.

The CDR3 loop is CASSLARRAETQYF. The CDR3 bases are TGTGCCAGCAGCTTAGCGCGACGTGCTGAGACCCAGTACTTC. The chain links TRBV7-2 to TRBJ2-5; D is unresolved. V was trimmed by 0 bases and J by 5 bases, leaving 10 bases between them. There are 14 residues in the CDR3. Germline V lookup: CDR1 SGHTA, CDR2 FQGNSA.

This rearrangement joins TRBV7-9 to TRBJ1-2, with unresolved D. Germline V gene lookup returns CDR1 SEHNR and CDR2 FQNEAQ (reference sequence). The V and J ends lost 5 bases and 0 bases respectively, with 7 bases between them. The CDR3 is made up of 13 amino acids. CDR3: CASSLQTNYGYTF. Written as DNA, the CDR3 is TGTGCCAGCAGCCTACAGACTAACTATGGCTACACCTTC.

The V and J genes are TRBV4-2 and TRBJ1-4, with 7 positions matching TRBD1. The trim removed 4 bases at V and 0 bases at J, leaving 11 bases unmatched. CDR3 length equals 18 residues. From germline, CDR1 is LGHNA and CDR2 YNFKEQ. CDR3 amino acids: CASSLYPAGGATNEKLFF. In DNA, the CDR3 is TGTGCCAGCAGCCTCTATCCGGCAGGGGGGGCAACTAATGAAAAACTGTTTTTT.

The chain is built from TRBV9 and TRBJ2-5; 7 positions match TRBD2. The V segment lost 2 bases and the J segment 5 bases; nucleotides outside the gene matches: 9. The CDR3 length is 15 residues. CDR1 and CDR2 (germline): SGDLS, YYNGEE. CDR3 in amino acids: CASSVGGRGRETQYF. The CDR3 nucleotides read TGTGCCAGCAGCGTGGGGGGGAGAGGGCGGGAGACCCAGTACTTC.

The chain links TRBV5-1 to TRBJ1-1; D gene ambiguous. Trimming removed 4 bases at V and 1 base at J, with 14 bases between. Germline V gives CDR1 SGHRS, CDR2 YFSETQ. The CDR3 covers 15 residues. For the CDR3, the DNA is TGCGCCAGCAGCCCGGGATCCCGGGCGAACACTGAAGCTTTCTTT. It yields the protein CASSPGSRANTEAFF.

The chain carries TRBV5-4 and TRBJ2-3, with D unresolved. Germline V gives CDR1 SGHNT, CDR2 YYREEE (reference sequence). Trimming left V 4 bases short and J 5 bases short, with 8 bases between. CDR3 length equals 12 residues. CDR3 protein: CASSHPLDTQYF. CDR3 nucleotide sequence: TGTGCCAGCAGCCACCCTCTAGATACGCAGTATTTT.

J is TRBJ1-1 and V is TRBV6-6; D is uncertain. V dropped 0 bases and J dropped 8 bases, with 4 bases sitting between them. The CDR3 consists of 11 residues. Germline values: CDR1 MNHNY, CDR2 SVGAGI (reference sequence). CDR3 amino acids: CASSYSGEAFF. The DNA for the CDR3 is TGTGCCAGCAGTTACTCGGGCGAAGCTTTCTTT.

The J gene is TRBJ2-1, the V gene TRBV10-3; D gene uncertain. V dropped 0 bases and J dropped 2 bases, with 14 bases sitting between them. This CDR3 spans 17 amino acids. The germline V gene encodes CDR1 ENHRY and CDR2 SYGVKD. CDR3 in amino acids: CAISESRSAGPYNEQFF. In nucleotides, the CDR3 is TGTGCCATCAGTGAGTCGAGGAGCGCTGGCCCCTACAATGAGCAGTTCTTC.

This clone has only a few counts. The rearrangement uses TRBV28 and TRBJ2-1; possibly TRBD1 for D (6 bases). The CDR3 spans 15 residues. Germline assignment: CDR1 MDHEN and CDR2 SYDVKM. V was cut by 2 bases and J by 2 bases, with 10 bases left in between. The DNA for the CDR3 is TGTGCCAGCAGTTTAGATACAGGGCCCTACAATGAGCAGTTCTTC. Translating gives CASSLDTGPYNEQFF.

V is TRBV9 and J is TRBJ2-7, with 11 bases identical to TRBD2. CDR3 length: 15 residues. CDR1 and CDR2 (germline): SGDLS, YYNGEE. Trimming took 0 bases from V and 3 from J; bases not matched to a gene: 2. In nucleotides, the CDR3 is TGTGCCAGCAGCGTAGCTCTAGCGGGAGGCTACGAGCAGTACTTC. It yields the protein CASSVALAGGYEQYF.

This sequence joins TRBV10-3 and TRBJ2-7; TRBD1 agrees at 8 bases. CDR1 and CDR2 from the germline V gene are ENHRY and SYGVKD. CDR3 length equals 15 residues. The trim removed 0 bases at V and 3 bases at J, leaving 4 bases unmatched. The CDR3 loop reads CAISESRQGNYEQYF. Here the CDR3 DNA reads TGTGCCATCAGTGAGTCCCGACAGGGGAACTACGAGCAGTACTTC.

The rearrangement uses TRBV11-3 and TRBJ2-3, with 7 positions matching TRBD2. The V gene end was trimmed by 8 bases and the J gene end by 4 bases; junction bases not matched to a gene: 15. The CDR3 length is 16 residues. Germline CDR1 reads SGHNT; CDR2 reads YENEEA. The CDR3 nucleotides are TGTGCCAGCCCATCAGCCCCCCGACTAGCAGCAGATACGCAGTATTTT. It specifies CASPSAPRLAADTQYF.

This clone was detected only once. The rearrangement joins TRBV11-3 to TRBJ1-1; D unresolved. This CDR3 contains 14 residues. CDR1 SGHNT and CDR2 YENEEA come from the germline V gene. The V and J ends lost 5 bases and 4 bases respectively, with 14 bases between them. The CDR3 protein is CASSRNSLSTEAFF. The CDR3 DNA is TGTGCCAGCAGCCGAAACTCGTTGAGCACTGAAGCTTTCTTT.

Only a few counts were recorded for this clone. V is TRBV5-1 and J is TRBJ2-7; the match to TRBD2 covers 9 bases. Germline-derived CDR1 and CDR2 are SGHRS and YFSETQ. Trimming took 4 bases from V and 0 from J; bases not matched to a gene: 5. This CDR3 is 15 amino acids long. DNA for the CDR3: TGCGCCAGCAGCCTCAGCGGGGGGAGCTCCTACGAGCAGTACTTC. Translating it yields CASSLSGGSSYEQYF.

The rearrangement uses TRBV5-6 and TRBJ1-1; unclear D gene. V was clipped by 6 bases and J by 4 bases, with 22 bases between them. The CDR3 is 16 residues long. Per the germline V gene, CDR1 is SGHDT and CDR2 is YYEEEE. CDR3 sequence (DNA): TGTGCCAGCAACTTCCGCACCGGGAGCTGGGGCACTGAAGCTTTCTTT. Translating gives CASNFRTGSWGTEAFF.

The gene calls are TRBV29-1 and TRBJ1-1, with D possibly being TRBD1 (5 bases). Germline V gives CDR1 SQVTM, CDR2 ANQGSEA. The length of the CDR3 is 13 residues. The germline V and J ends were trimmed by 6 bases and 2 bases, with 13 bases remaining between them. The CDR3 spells CSVAAQANTEAFF. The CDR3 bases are TGCAGCGTAGCAGCACAGGCTAACACTGAAGCTTTCTTT.

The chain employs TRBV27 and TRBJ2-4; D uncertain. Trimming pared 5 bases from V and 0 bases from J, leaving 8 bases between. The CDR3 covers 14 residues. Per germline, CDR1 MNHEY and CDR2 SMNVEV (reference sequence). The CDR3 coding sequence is TGTGCCAGCAGTGGTTCACTAGCCAAAAACATTCAGTACTTC. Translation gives CASSGSLAKNIQYF.